These 27 T cell receptor beta chains were sequenced from one sample in a study of tumor-infiltrating lymphocytes in primary liver carcinoma. Researchers generated TCR beta cDNA from around 0.55 ug of total RNA, relying on a constant-region primer. Three nested multiplex PCR rounds, a slightly modified ARM-PCR, produced the libraries for TCR beta. Primers for the first two PCR rounds were TRBV1-TRBV30 forward primers and a C-beta reverse primer (roughly 10 cycles per round). Each CDR3 protein gets one entry after TCRdb re-called the multiplex PCR reads with MiXCR. The sample comprises 300,000 to 400,000 distinct CDR3 sequences, 65% of which are singletons, and 5.5% to 7% rests with the top ten. RNA was extracted from whole blood without cell sorting, alongside germline DNA. The sample was peripheral blood. The receptors derive from a man aged 35 to 55 with primary liver carcinoma and hepatitis B virus infection.

On this clonotype: A much larger clonotype is one base distant, so this may be a read error. The J gene is TRBJ1-5, the V gene TRBV6-1; a weak D match, TRBD1 (5 bases). This CDR3 region has 16 residues. V was shortened by 2 bases and J by 0 bases, with 11 bases between the two germline ends. The germline CDR1 and CDR2 sequences are MNHNS and SASEGT. The DNA of the CDR3 is TGTGCCAGCAGTGAACTCTCAGGGACTAGCAATCAGCCCCAGCATTTT. This gives the protein CASSELSGTSNQPQHF.

A word on this clonotype: The final CDR3 position lacks the conserved phenylalanine or tryptophan, pointing to a likely read error. The rearrangement links TRBV11-2 to TRBJ2-3; the D gene is possibly TRBD1 (6 bases). The germline V gene has CDR1 SGHAT and CDR2 FQNNGV. The V and J ends lost 5 bases and 2 bases respectively, with 11 bases between them. The CDR3 is made up of 14 amino acids. This CDR3 is CASSPRQVTDTQYS. The CDR3, as DNA: TGTGCCAGCAGCCCGCGACAGGTCACAGATACGCAGTATTCT.

The chain recombines TRBV11-3 with TRBJ2-7, with a weak D call TRBD1 (6 bases). Per the germline V gene, CDR1 is SGHNT and CDR2 is YENEEA. CDR3 length: 15 residues. Trimming left V 3 bases short and J 7 bases short, with 19 bases between. The CDR3 DNA is TGTGCCAGCAGCTTGGCTAGTTGGACAGCATCTGAGCAGTACTTC. Amino acid sequence: CASSLASWTASEQYF.

The chain couples TRBV28 to TRBJ2-5, with TRBD2 matching over 12 bases. There are 19 residues in the CDR3. V was pared by 6 bases and J by 2 bases, with 16 bases of the junction left unmatched. The germline gives CDR1 MDHEN, CDR2 SYDVKM. CDR3 amino acids: CASSGRTSGTHEKQETQYF. The CDR3 DNA reads as TGTGCCAGCAGCGGCCGGACTAGCGGGACCCATGAGAAACAAGAGACCCAGTACTTC.

The sample holds a few counts of this clonotype. This may be a read error: a much more frequent sequence differs by one nucleotide. The chain carries TRBV29-1 and TRBJ2-3; D tentatively fits TRBD1 or TRBD2 (5 bases each). CDR3 length equals 13 residues. Germline CDR1 reads SQVTM; CDR2 reads ANQGSEA. This CDR3 is CSAGTLAIDMQYF. The CDR3 region has the DNA TGCAGCGCCGGGACCCTCGCCATAGATATGCAGTATTTT.

Turning to this clonotype: A single base separates this from a much larger clone, so it may be a read error. V and J are TRBV28 and TRBJ2-2; TRBD2 matches 12 bases. The germline V gene has CDR1 MDHEN and CDR2 SYDVKM. The CDR3 is made up of 16 amino acids. Here the CDR3 reads CTSRETSGRQVGELFF. The CDR3 DNA is TGTACCAGCAGAGAGACTAGCGGGAGACAGGTCGGGGAGCTGTTTTTT.

The rearrangement uses TRBV2 and TRBJ2-3; either TRBD1 or TRBD2 may fit D (6 bases each). Germline-derived CDR1 and CDR2 are SNHLY and FYNNEI. Between the trimmed V and J ends, which lost 2 bases and 5 bases, there was a span of 14 bases. This CDR3 is built from 15 residues. DNA for the CDR3: TGTGCCAGCAGTGAATGGGCACAGGGAGGAGATACGCAGTATTTT. Translation: CASSEWAQGGDTQYF.

There are many counts of this clonotype. This chain connects TRBV6-5 to TRBJ2-7, with TRBD1 identical over 10 bases. Germline trimming cut 0 bases from V and 7 bases from J; bases unmatched to any gene: 6. This CDR3 contains 15 residues. Per the germline V gene, CDR1 is MNHEY and CDR2 is SVGAGI. In nucleotides, the CDR3 is TGTGCCAGCAGTTACTCCGGGACAGGGGATGGGGAGCAGTACTTC. This gives the protein CASSYSGTGDGEQYF.

Notes on this clonotype: One end of the junction does not line up with germline, which may come from a read error. V gene TRBV11-2 combines with J gene TRBJ2-7; perhaps TRBD2 as D (5 bases). There are 16 residues in the CDR3. Per germline, CDR1 SGHAT and CDR2 FQNNGV. The CDR3 coding sequence is TGTGTCAGCAGCAAGAGGACTCCAGCTAGGGCCTACGAGCAGTACTTC. It codes for CVSSKRTPARAYEQYF.

CDR3 in amino acids: CASTGDRKLQETQYF. The CDR3 DNA is TGTGCCAGTACAGGGGACAGAAAACTTCAAGAGACCCAGTACTTC. The chain carries TRBV6-2 or TRBV6-3 and TRBJ2-5, with TRBD1 identical over 7 bases. The CDR3 has 15 residues. Per the germline V gene, CDR1 is MNHEY and CDR2 is SVGEGT. The V gene end was trimmed by 9 bases and the J gene end by 2 bases; junction bases not matched to a gene: 12.

This clonotype was observed at least ten times. CDR3 protein: CASSALNEQFF. The CDR3 DNA is TGTGCCAGCAGTGCCCTGAATGAGCAGTTCTTC. V gene TRBV12-3 or TRBV12-4 combines with J gene TRBJ2-1; D is uncertain. Trimming left V 5 bases short and J 7 bases short, with 6 bases between. There are 11 residues in the CDR3.

The chain carries TRBV11-2 and TRBJ2-5; tentatively, D is TRBD1 or TRBD2 (5 bases each). This CDR3 has 15 residues. V dropped 1 base and J dropped 0 bases, with 9 bases sitting between them. Germline CDR1 is SGHAT and CDR2 is FQNNGV. As DNA, the CDR3 is TGTGCCAGCAGCTTAGGGGGGACGTACCAAGAGACCCAGTACTTC. It encodes CASSLGGTYQETQYF.

The chain recombines TRBV20-1 with TRBJ2-7, with D possibly called TRBD1 or TRBD2 (5 bases each). V lost 3 bases and J 0 bases, leaving 15 bases between the germline ends. This CDR3 is built from 15 residues. In germline, CDR1 is DFQATT, CDR2 SNEGSKA (reference sequence). The CDR3 spells CSASTWSGSSYEQYF. The CDR3 coding sequence is TGCAGTGCTAGCACGTGGTCAGGGAGCTCCTACGAGCAGTACTTC.

As to this clonotype: A junction boundary mismatches the germline segment, possibly from a read error. The gene calls are TRBV7-8 and TRBJ1-2; D perhaps matches TRBD1 (6 bases). This CDR3 contains 14 residues. Germline loops: CDR1 SGHVS, CDR2 FQNEAQ. The CDR3 region is CASGLEQGVAGYTF. The DNA for the CDR3 is TGTGCCAGCGGCTTAGAACAGGGCGTCGCTGGCTACACCTTC.

A word on this clonotype: A read error is possible here, since a much larger clone lies one base away. This sequence joins TRBV11-2 and TRBJ2-3; tentatively, D is TRBD2 (6 bases). The V gene lost 5 bases and the J gene lost 6 bases, with 21 bases spanning the gap. Germline V gene lookup returns CDR1 SGHAT and CDR2 FQNNGV. The CDR3 extends over 16 amino acids. The CDR3 sequence: CASSQRRLGEGDTQYF. The CDR3 DNA is TGTGCCAGCAGCCAACGGCGACTAGGCGAAGGGGATACGCAGTATTTT. The full variable domain, completed using reference TRBV11-2 and TRBJ2-3, is EAGVAQSPRYKIIEKRQSVAFWCNPISGHATLYWYQQILGQGPKLLIQFQNNGVVDDSQLPKDRFSAERLKGVDSTLKIQPAKLEDSAVYLCASSQRRLGEGDTQYFGPGTRLTVL.

As for this clonotype: Being one base from a much bigger clone, this may be a read error. This sequence joins TRBV6-5 and TRBJ2-3; the match to TRBD2 covers 10 bases. The CDR3 extends over 15 amino acids. Germline CDR1 MNHEY, CDR2 SVGAGI. V gave up 7 bases and J gave up 6 bases; unmatched junction bases: 10. CDR3 DNA sequence: TGTGCCAGCAATAAACTAGCGGGGCGCGGGGATACGCAGTATTTT. The encoded protein is CASNKLAGRGDTQYF.

The chain joins TRBV7-9 to TRBJ1-2; the D is unclear. The germline V gene has CDR1 SEHNR and CDR2 FQNEAQ (reference sequence). V gave up 5 bases and J gave up 8 bases, with 15 bases separating them. This CDR3 is built from 13 residues. The CDR3 spells CASSPGGSMGYTF. CDR3 coding DNA: TGTGCCAGCAGCCCTGGTGGCTCCATGGGCTACACCTTC.

Regarding this clonotype: A much larger clone lies one base from this, so it may be a read error. The chain joins TRBV6-1 to TRBJ1-5; D remains unclear. This CDR3 spans 15 amino acids. Looked up from germline, CDR1 is MNHNS and CDR2 is SASEGT. The V and J ends lost 3 bases and 6 bases respectively, with 15 bases between them. CDR3 in amino acids: CASSDVWGSSQPQHF. DNA of the CDR3: TGTGCCAGCAGTGATGTGTGGGGTTCCAGTCAGCCCCAGCATTTT.

The chain recombines TRBV6-5 with TRBJ2-7; TRBD2 aligns across 7 bases. V trimming: 3 bases; J trimming: 5 bases; junction bases outside the gene matches: 10. Germline-derived CDR1 and CDR2 are MNHEY and SVGAGI. The CDR3 totals 15 residues. CDR3 amino acids: CASSYRIGRSDEQYF. CDR3 DNA: TGTGCCAGCAGTTATCGAATCGGGAGGTCCGACGAGCAGTACTTC.

As regards this clonotype: A read error may explain this, as a much larger clone is one base away. The chain employs TRBV11-2 and TRBJ2-3; D unresolved. The V end was cut by 1 base, the J end by 14 bases, with 13 bases between. CDR3 length: 12 amino acids. The germline V gene has CDR1 SGHAT and CDR2 FQNNGV. The DNA of the CDR3 is TGTGCCAGCAGCTTAGTAGGAGATAAGCGGTATTTT. Encoded protein: CASSLVGDKRYF.

About this clonotype itself: An end of the junction does not agree with germline; a read error may underlie this. The V gene is TRBV11-1, the J gene TRBJ1-1, with D uncertain. In germline, CDR1 is SGHAT, CDR2 FQDESV (reference sequence). The CDR3 has 12 amino acids. The CDR3 protein is CVSSHQNTEAFF. Here the CDR3 DNA reads TGTGTCAGCTCCCATCAGAACACTGAAGCTTTCTTT.

As concerns this clonotype: This CDR3 fails to terminate in the conserved phenylalanine or tryptophan, so it likely reflects a read error. The J gene is TRBJ2-5, the V gene TRBV6-5, with D perhaps TRBD2 (5 bases). From germline, CDR1 is MNHEY and CDR2 SVGAGI. The V and J ends lost 0 bases and 2 bases respectively, with 16 bases between them. This CDR3 spans 17 amino acids. CDR3 DNA: TGTGCCAGCAGTTACTCCACCCCCGGGAATCTACAAGAGACCCAGTACCTC. Encoded protein: CASSYSTPGNLQETQYL.

This clonotype was recorded at least ten times. The chain recombines TRBV6-2 or TRBV6-3 with TRBJ2-7; 9 bases map to TRBD2. Germline-derived CDR1 and CDR2 are MNHEY and SVGEGT. V gave up 6 bases and J gave up 6 bases; unmatched junction bases: 6. This CDR3 comprises 13 residues. CDR3 DNA sequence: TGTGCCAGCAGAAATAGCGGGAGCGGCGAGCAGTACTTC. Its translation: CASRNSGSGEQYF.

This clonotype appeared many times. The V call is TRBV29-1, the J call TRBJ2-3; D may match TRBD1 or TRBD2 (7 bases each). The V gene lost 6 bases and the J gene lost 4 bases, with 17 bases spanning the gap. CDR1 is SQVTM, CDR2 ANQGSEA, per germline. The CDR3 runs 14 residues. CDR3 sequence reads: CSVHRGSGSDTQYF. Written as DNA, the CDR3 is TGCAGCGTGCACAGGGGTAGCGGGTCAGATACGCAGTATTTT.

As regards this clonotype: One end of the junction fails to match germline, which may point to a read error. This chain joins TRBV29-1 and TRBJ2-3; possible D gene TRBD1, 5 bases. The CDR3 has 15 residues. CDR1 and CDR2 from the germline V gene are SQVTM and ANQGSEA. CDR3 residues: CGVEDLTVQSDTQYF. CDR3 nucleotides: TGCGGCGTTGAAGATTTGACAGTCCAATCTGATACGCAGTATTTT.

Comments on this clonotype: No conserved phenylalanine or tryptophan is present at the end of the CDR3, so a read error is the likely explanation. Because the CDR3's place on the DNA is in doubt, the DNA is left out and the CDR3 is given as listed by TCRdb. The V and J genes are TRBV11-2 and TRBJ2-3; no check of the table's D call, TRBD2, against the DNA was made. The CDR3 totals 15 residues, both ends included. Germline-derived CDR1 and CDR2 are SGHAT and FQNNGV. The CDR3 loop is CASSLGSGRGDTQYY.

This clonotype was observed many times. The chain joins TRBV29-1 to TRBJ2-3; perhaps TRBD1 as D (5 bases). This CDR3 contains 15 residues. The germline CDR1 and CDR2 sequences are SQVTM and ANQGSEA. V was pared by 4 bases and J by 1 base, with 15 bases between. CDR3 loop: CSVVTPQGGTDTQYF. CDR3 sequence (DNA): TGCAGCGTTGTCACGCCGCAGGGTGGCACAGATACGCAGTATTTT.